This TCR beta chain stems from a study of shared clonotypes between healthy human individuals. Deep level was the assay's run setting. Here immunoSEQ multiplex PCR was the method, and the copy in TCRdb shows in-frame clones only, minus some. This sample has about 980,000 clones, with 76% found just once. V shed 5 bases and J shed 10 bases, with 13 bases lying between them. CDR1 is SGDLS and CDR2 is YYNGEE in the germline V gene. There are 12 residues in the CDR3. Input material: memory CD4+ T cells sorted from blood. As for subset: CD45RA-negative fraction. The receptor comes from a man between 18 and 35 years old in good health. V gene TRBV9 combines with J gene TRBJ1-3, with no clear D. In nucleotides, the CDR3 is TGTGCCAGCAGTCCGCAGGACGGGACCATATATTTT. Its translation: CASSPQDGTIYF.